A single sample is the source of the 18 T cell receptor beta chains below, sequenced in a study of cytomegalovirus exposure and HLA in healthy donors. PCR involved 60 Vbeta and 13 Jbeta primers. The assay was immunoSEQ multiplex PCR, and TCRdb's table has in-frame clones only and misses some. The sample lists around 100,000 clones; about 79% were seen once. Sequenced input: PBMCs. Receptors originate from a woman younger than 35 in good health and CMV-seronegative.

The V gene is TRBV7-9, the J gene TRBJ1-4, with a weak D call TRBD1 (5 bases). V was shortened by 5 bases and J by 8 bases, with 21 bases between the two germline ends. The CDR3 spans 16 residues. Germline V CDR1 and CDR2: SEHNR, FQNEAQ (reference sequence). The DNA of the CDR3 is TGTGCCAGCAGCCCGGTGGGGCCAGGGAAGGGCGAAAAACTGTTTTTT. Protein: CASSPVGPGKGEKLFF.

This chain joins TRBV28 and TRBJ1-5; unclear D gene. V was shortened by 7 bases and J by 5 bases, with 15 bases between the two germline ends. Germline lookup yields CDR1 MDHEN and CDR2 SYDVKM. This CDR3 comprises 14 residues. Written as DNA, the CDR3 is TGTGCCAGCACCCTACTCCGCTATGATCAGCCCCAGCATTTT. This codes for CASTLLRYDQPQHF. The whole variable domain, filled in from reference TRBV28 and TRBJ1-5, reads DVKVTQSSRYLVKRTGEKVFLECVQDMDHENMFWYRQDPGLGLRLIYFSYDVKMKEKGDIPEGYSVSREKKERFSLILESASTNQTSMYLCASTLLRYDQPQHFGDGTRLSIL.

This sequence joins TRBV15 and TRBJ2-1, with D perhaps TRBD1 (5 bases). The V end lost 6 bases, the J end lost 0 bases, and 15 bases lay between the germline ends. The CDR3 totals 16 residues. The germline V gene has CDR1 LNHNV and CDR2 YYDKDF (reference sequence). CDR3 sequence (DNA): TGTGCCACCAGAAGGGGTGACCTACTCTCCTACAATGAGCAGTTCTTC. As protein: CATRRGDLLSYNEQFF.

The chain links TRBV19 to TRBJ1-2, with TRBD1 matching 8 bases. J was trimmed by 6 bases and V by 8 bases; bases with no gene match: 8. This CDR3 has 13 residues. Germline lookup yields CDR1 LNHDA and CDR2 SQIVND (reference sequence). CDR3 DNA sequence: TGTGCCAGTTCGGACAGGGTGGTCGATGGCTACACCTTC. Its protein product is CASSDRVVDGYTF.

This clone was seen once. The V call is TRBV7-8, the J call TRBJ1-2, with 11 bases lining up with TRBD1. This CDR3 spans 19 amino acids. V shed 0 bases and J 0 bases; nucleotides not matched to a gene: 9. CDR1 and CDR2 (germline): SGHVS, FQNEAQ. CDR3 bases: TGTGCCAGCAGCTTAGCGCCTTGGGACAGGGGGTACTCTAACTATGGCTACACCTTC. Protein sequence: CASSLAPWDRGYSNYGYTF.

For the CDR3, the DNA is TGCGCCAGCAGCTTGGGGGGGACAGGGATCCTCGAGCAGTACTTC. Translating it yields CASSLGGTGILEQYF. The genes are TRBV5-1 and TRBJ2-7; 9 nucleotides align to TRBD1. This CDR3 region has 15 residues. CDR1 is SGHRS and CDR2 is YFSETQ in the germline V gene. V gave up 0 bases and J gave up 6 bases; unmatched junction bases: 7.

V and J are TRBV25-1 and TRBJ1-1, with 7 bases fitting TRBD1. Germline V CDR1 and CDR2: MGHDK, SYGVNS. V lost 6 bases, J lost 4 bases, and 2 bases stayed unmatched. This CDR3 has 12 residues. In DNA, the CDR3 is TGTGCCAGCAGCAGGGGGTTCACTGAAGCTTTCTTT. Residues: CASSRGFTEAFF. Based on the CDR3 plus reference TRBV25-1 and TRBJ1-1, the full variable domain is EADIYQTPRYLVIGTGKKITLECSQTMGHDKMYWYQQDPGMELHLIHYSYGVNSTEKGDLSSESTVSRIRTEHFPLTLESARPSHTSQYLCASSRGFTEAFFGQGTRLTVV.

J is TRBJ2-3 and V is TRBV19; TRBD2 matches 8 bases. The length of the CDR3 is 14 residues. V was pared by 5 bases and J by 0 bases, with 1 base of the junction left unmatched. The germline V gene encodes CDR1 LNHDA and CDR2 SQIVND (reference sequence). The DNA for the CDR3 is TGTGCCAGTAGTGCGGGAGGTAGCACAGATACGCAGTATTTT. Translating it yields CASSAGGSTDTQYF.

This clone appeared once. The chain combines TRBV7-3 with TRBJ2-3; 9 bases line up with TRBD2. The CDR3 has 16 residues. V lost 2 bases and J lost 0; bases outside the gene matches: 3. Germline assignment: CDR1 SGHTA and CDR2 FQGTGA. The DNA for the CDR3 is TGTGCCAGCAGCTTACGCGGGGGGGCTAGCACAGATACGCAGTATTTT. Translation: CASSLRGGASTDTQYF.

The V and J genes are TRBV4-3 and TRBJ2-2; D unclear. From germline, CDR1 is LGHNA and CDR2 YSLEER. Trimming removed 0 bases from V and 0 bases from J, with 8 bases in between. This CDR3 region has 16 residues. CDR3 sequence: CASSQEAETNTGELFF. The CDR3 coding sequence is TGCGCCAGCAGCCAAGAGGCGGAGACGAACACCGGGGAGCTGTTTTTT.

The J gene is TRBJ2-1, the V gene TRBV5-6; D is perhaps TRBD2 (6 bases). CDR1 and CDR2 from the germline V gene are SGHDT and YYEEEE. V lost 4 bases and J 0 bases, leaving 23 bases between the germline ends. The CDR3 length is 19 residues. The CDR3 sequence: CASSPDGVDSGHSYNEQFF. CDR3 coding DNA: TGTGCCAGCAGCCCGGATGGGGTCGATAGCGGTCACTCCTACAATGAGCAGTTCTTC. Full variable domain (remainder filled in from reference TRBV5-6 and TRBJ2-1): DAGVTQSPTHLIKTRGQQVTLRCSPKSGHDTVSWYQQALGQGPQFIFQYYEEEERQRGNFPDRFSGHQFPNYSSELNVNALLLGDSALYLCASSPDGVDSGHSYNEQFFGPGTRLTVL.

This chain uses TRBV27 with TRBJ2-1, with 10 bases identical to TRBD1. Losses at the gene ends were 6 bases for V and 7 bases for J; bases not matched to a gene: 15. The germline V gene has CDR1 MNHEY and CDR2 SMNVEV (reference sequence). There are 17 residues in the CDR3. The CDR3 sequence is CASRLGSGTGEVNEQFF. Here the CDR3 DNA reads TGTGCCAGCAGATTGGGATCCGGGACAGGGGAGGTAAATGAGCAGTTCTTC.

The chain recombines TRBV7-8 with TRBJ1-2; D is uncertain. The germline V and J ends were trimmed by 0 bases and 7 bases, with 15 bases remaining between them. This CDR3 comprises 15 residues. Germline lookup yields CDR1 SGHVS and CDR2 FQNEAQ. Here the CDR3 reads CASSLADVEGFGYTF. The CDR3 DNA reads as TGTGCCAGCAGCTTAGCGGACGTGGAGGGTTTTGGCTACACCTTC.

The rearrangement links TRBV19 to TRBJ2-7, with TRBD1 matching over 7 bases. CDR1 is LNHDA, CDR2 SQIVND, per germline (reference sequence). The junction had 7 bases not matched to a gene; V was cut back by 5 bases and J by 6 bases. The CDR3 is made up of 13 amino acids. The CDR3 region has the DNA TGTGCCAGTAGTGAGAGGGGGCATGGCGAGCAGTACTTC. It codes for CASSERGHGEQYF.

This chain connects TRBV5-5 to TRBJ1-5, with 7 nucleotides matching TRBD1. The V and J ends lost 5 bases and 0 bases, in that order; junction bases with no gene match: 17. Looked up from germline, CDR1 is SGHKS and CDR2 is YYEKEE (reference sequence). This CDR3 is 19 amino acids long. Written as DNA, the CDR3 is TGTGCCAGCAGTTCCGCGGAGGGGGCTGGGATGTATAGCAATCAGCCCCAGCATTTT. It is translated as CASSSAEGAGMYSNQPQHF.

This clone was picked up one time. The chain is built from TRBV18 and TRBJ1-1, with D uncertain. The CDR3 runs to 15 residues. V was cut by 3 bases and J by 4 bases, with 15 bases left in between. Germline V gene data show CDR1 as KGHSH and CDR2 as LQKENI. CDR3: CASSPALPGSTEAFF. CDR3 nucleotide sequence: TGTGCCAGCTCACCTGCCCTCCCGGGTTCCACTGAAGCTTTCTTT.

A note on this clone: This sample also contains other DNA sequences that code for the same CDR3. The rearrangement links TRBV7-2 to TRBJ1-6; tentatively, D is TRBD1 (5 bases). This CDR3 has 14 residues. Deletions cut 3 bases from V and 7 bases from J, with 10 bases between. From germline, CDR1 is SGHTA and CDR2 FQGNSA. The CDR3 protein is CASSFGTPNSPLHF. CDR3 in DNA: TGTGCCAGCAGCTTCGGGACTCCCAATTCACCCCTCCACTTT. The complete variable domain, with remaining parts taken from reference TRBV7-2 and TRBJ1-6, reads GAGVSQSPSNKVTEKGKDVELRCDPISGHTALYWYRQSLGQGLEFLIYFQGNSAPDKSGLPSDRFSAERTGGSVSTLTIQRTQQEDSAVYLCASSFGTPNSPLHFGNGTRLTVT.

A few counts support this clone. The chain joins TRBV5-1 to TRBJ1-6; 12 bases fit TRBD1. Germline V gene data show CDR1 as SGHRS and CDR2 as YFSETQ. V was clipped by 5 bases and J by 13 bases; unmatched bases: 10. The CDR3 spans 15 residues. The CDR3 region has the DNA TGCGCCAGCAGGGCGGCCGGGACAGGGGGCTCCCCCCTCCACTTT. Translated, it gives CASRAAGTGGSPLHF.